The clone carrying this TCR beta chain was seen many times. Time point defined: before trial treatment. Donors received nivolumab, ipilimumab, aspirin, low-dose cyclophosphamide and low-dose radiotherapy. This entry comes from a study of low-dose radiotherapy and immunotherapy resistance in tumors. Study-level information: Intravenous administration to patients comprised nivolumab at 240 mg every two weeks and ipilimumab at 1 mg/kg every six weeks. Patients took aspirin 300 mg by mouth once daily. This continued for four cycles, starting on cycle 1 day 1.

CDR1 and CDR2 (germline): MDHEN, SYDVKM. The CDR3 consists of 14 residues. V gave up 8 bases and J gave up 0 bases, with 8 bases separating them. Primers targeting TRAV and TRBV primed first-strand cDNA, covering alpha and beta chains. TCRs were put through approximately 20 PCR cycles of amplification with Phusion. A constant-region primer and the V-primer adapter served as the primer pair. One entry per CDR3 protein, called by TCRdb with MiXCR from the reads. This table holds almost 40,000 distinct CDR3 sequences, about a third found once. The sequence was obtained from a male donor with gallbladder cancer. This chain links TRBV28 with TRBJ2-6, with no clear D. Sequenced material: PBMCs, taken before treatment. The CDR3 region has the DNA TGTGCCAGCGAAGTCTTCTCTGGGGCCAACGTCCTGACTTTC. This sequence encodes CASEVFSGANVLTF.